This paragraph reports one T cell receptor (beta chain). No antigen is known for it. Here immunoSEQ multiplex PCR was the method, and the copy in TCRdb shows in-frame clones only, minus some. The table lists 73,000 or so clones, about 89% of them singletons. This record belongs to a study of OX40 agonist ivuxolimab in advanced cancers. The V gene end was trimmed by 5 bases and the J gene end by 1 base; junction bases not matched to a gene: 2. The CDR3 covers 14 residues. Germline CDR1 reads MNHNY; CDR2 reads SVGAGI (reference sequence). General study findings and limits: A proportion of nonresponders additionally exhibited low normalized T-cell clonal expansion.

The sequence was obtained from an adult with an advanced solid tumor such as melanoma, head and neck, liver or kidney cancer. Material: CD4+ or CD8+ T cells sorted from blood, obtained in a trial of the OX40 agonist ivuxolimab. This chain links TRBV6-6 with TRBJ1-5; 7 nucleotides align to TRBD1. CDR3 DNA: TGTGCCAGCAGTGACAGGGCGAGCAATCAGCCCCAGCATTTT. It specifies CASSDRASNQPQHF.